These T cell receptor beta chains were read from a single sample in a study of T-cell reconstitution after alpha-beta-depleted transplantation in children. TCRdb ran MiXCR on the PCR reads and lists one entry per CDR3 protein. The table lists roughly 300,000 distinct CDR3 sequences, roughly 10% of them singletons, with about a quarter in the top ten. Sequences were derived from peripheral blood, sampled 180 days after TCRalphabeta/CD19-depleted stem cell transplant. The receptors stem from a male patient aged 2 to 10 who had a stem cell transplant for chronic granulomatous disease, so the T cells may come from the graft donor. Each CDR3 is given with its conserved first and last residue. A D gene is named only where the DNA matches it firmly. Expanded clones get a size class; other rows say once, few or many, or leave the size out.

CASSHRLVTEQFF TGTGCCAGCAGCCATAGACTAGTAACTGAGCAGTTCTTC NA many TRBJ2-1 TRBV7-9
CASSLEEGSGPSPLHF TGTGCCAGCAGCTTGGAAGAGGGATCGGGGCCTTCACCCCTCCACTTT NA many TRBJ1-6 TRBV5-5
CASSSSREGAWSYEQYF TGTGCCAGCAGTTCCTCCAGGGAGGGGGCTTGGTCCTACGAGCAGTACTTC NA many TRBJ2-7 TRBV6-5
CASSRDRKETQYF TGTGCCAGCAGTCGGGACAGGAAGGAGACCCAGTACTTC TRBD1 NA TRBJ2-5 TRBV7-2
CSVRTVSGTEAFF TGCAGCGTCCGAACGGTTTCCGGCACTGAAGCTTTCTTT NA many TRBJ1-1 TRBV29-1
CASSPLRGQGAREQYF TGTGCCAGCAGTCCCCTCAGGGGACAGGGGGCTAGAGAGCAGTACTTC TRBD1 many TRBJ2-7 TRBV27
CASSLGQSVDFYGYTF TGTGCCAGCAGCCTCGGACAGTCCGTTGATTTCTATGGCTACACCTTC NA few TRBJ1-2 TRBV7-9
CASSLQRLRVNGEQYF TGTGCCAGCAGCCTACAGAGACTCCGGGTGAACGGCGAGCAGTACTTC NA many TRBJ2-7 TRBV7-8
CASSLNSGGTDTQYF TGTGCCAGCAGCTTAAATTCAGGGGGAACAGATACGCAGTATTTT TRBD1 many TRBJ2-3 TRBV7-3
CASSLDRRDEQFF TGTGCTAGCAGTTTGGACAGGCGGGATGAGCAGTTCTTC TRBD1 many TRBJ2-1 TRBV7-7
CSARGQASGKGLDGTQYF TGCAGTGCTAGAGGGCAGGCTAGCGGAAAGGGGCTGGATGGGACCCAGTACTTC TRBD2 many TRBJ2-5 TRBV20-1
CASRLGRHYEQYF TGTGCCAGCCGACTTGGGCGCCACTACGAGCAGTACTTC NA NA TRBJ2-7 TRBV5-2
CASMYSGERYEQYF TGTGCCAGCATGTATTCAGGGGAGAGGTACGAGCAGTACTTC NA many TRBJ2-7 TRBV12-3/TRBV12-4
CASSLAFEQFF TGCGCCAGCAGCCTTGCGTTTGAGCAGTTCTTC NA many TRBJ2-1 TRBV5-1
CATEDRSYEQYF TGTGCCACCGAGGACAGATCCTACGAGCAGTACTTC NA many TRBJ2-7 TRBV24-1
CASRGWGDEFF TGTGCCAGCAGGGGATGGGGAGACGAGTTCTTC NA many TRBJ2-1 TRBV12-3/TRBV12-4
CASSSKTGGNPYEQYF TGCGCCAGCAGCTCCAAGACAGGGGGGAATCCCTACGAGCAGTACTTC TRBD1 many TRBJ2-7 TRBV5-1
CSVEAPQWTEAFF TGCAGCGTTGAGGCCCCTCAGTGGACTGAAGCTTTCTTT NA many TRBJ1-1 TRBV29-1
CASSLPQGARSGYTF TGTGCCAGCAGCTTACCACAGGGGGCTCGGAGTGGCTACACCTTC TRBD1 many TRBJ1-2 TRBV7-2
CASSITGTSGAAQYF TGTGCCAGCAGCATAACCGGGACTAGCGGGGCGGCTCAGTACTTC TRBD2 many TRBJ2-5 TRBV7-2
CSAPRGDRGLWNTQYF TGCAGTGCTCCCAGGGGGGACAGGGGGTTATGGAATACGCAGTATTTT TRBD1 many TRBJ2-3 TRBV20-1
CASLSRGYEQFF TGTGCCAGCCTAAGTCGGGGGTATGAGCAGTTCTTC NA many TRBJ2-1 TRBV6-2/TRBV6-3
CSARDGPDEKLFF TGCAGTGCTAGAGACGGACCTGATGAAAAACTGTTTTTT NA many TRBJ1-4 TRBV20-1
CSARGADRGLNTYEQYF TGCAGTGCTAGGGGGGCTGACAGGGGACTTAATACCTACGAGCAGTACTTC TRBD1 NA TRBJ2-7 TRBV20-1
CASSLSLGQPQHF TGTGCCAGCAGTCTATCACTAGGGCAGCCCCAGCATTTT NA NA TRBJ1-5 TRBV12-3/TRBV12-4
CASRSTAARERAFF TGTGCCAGCAGGTCGACAGCTGCACGAGAGAGAGCTTTCTTT NA many TRBJ1-1 TRBV12-3/TRBV12-4
CASSLTGGIGYTF TGTGCCAGCTCACTGACAGGGGGTATTGGCTACACCTTC TRBD1 many TRBJ1-2 TRBV18
CASTLYAGGGELFF TGTGCCAGCACCCTATACGCCGGGGGCGGGGAGCTGTTTTTT NA many TRBJ2-2 TRBV7-2
CSAQLVNYNEQFF TGCAGTGCTCAACTAGTGAACTACAATGAGCAGTTCTTC NA many TRBJ2-1 TRBV20-1
CASSLDRVSPLHF TGTGCCAGCAGCTTGGACAGGGTGTCACCCCTCCACTTT NA many TRBJ1-6 TRBV5-5
CSPDGLADYEQYF TGCAGTCCGGATGGGCTAGCGGATTACGAGCAGTACTTC TRBD2 many TRBJ2-7 TRBV20-1
CASSGGHVGREQFF TGTGCCAGCAGCGGAGGCCATGTAGGGCGCGAGCAGTTCTTC NA many TRBJ2-1 TRBV7-6
CASSYRAPRRNGYTF TGTGCCAGCAGTTACAGAGCACCCCGCAGGAATGGCTACACCTTC NA many TRBJ1-2 TRBV6-6
CASSPRTGGILAGENYNEQFF TGTGCCAGCAGTCCGCGGACAGGGGGGATTTTGGCGGGAGAGAACTACAATGAGCAGTTCTTC TRBD1 many TRBJ2-1 TRBV6-2/TRBV6-3
CASAFSGGNEQFF TGTGCCAGCGCCTTCTCGGGGGGCAATGAGCAGTTCTTC TRBD2 many TRBJ2-1 TRBV27
CASSLGRVGETQYF TGTGCCAGCAGCTTAGGGAGGGTGGGAGAGACCCAGTACTTC NA many TRBJ2-5 TRBV7-8
CASSRRPSLTDTQYF TGTGCCAGCAGTCGAAGACCTAGCCTCACAGATACGCAGTATTTT NA few TRBJ2-3 TRBV27
CSGQGFNYGYTF TGCAGTGGGCAGGGTTTTAACTATGGCTACACCTTC NA many TRBJ1-2 TRBV20-1
CASSPPYNEQFF TGTGCCAGCAGCCCACCTTACAATGAGCAGTTCTTC NA many TRBJ2-1 TRBV28
CATSIQGGRQPQHF TGTGCCACCAGCATCCAGGGGGGTCGGCAGCCCCAGCATTTT TRBD1 many TRBJ1-5 TRBV15
CASSPRPGNGEQYF TGTGCCAGCAGCCCTCGACCGGGCAACGGCGAGCAGTACTTC NA many TRBJ2-7 TRBV7-2
CASSAGGSYEQYF TGCGCCAGCTCGGCAGGGGGTTCCTACGAGCAGTACTTC TRBD1 NA TRBJ2-7 TRBV4-3